This passage covers 16 T cell receptor beta chains from one sample sequenced in a study of blood T cell repertoires in COVID-19. Measured with immunoSEQ multiplex PCR; TCRdb has only the in-frame clones, and not every one. The table lists 100,000 to 120,000 clones, about three quarters of them singletons. Material: peripheral blood. The receptors were gathered from a woman older than 75 with active or convalescent COVID-19.

J is TRBJ2-7 and V is TRBV25-1; possible D gene TRBD2, 6 bases. V was trimmed by 2 bases and J by 1 base, leaving 9 bases between them. The germline V gene encodes CDR1 MGHDK and CDR2 SYGVNS. The CDR3 consists of 14 residues. The CDR3 sequence: CASSETGGSYEQYF. CDR3 nucleotides: TGTGCCAGCAGTGAAACAGGAGGGTCCTACGAGCAGTACTTC.

The chain joins TRBV9 to TRBJ2-1, with D possibly being TRBD1 (6 bases). The CDR3 consists of 15 residues. The V gene's germline CDR1 is SGDLS and CDR2 YYNGEE. The germline V and J ends were trimmed by 0 bases and 15 bases, with 22 bases remaining between them. CDR3 nucleotide sequence: TGTGCCAGCAGCGTAGACCCCCTGGACAGCCCAATGGGGTTCTTC. As protein: CASSVDPLDSPMGFF. Looking up the rest from reference TRBV9 and TRBJ2-1 gives the full variable domain: DSGVTQTPKHLITATGQRVTLRCSPRSGDLSVYWYQQSLDQGLQFLIQYYNGEERAKGNILERFSAQQFPDLHSELNLSSLELGDSALYFCASSVDPLDSPMGFFGPGTRLTVL.

Only a few counts were recorded for this clone. J is TRBJ2-7 and V is TRBV4-1, with D tentatively TRBD2 (6 bases). CDR3 length equals 12 residues. Germline V gene data show CDR1 as MGHRA and CDR2 as YSYEKL. Trimming took off 4 bases at V and 4 bases at J, with 8 bases between the two ends. CDR3 loop: CASSPGGYEQYF. The CDR3 nucleotides are TGCGCCAGCAGCCCCGGGGGATACGAGCAGTACTTC.

The chain is built from TRBV11-2 and TRBJ2-6; 13 bases are a match to TRBD2. Germline loops: CDR1 SGHAT, CDR2 FQNNGV. J was trimmed by 1 base and V by 5 bases; bases with no gene match: 5. The CDR3 loop spans 18 amino acids. The DNA for the CDR3 is TGTGCCAGCAGCCGGACTAGCGGGAGTGTATCTGGGGCCAACGTCCTGACTTTC. Translation: CASSRTSGSVSGANVLTF.

The rearrangement links TRBV3-1 (or the pseudogene TRBV3-2) to TRBJ2-2; weak D call: TRBD2 (6 bases). V was pared by 1 base and J by 2 bases, with 11 bases between. Germline CDR1 is LGHDT and CDR2 is YNNKEL (reference sequence). This CDR3 has 16 residues. The CDR3 is CASSQGSSGNTGELFF. CDR3 DNA sequence: TGTGCCAGCAGCCAAGGAAGTAGCGGAAACACCGGGGAGCTGTTTTTT.

V is TRBV2 and J is TRBJ2-1; 10 bases map to TRBD2. Germline loops: CDR1 SNHLY, CDR2 FYNNEI. The CDR3 runs 15 residues. The V segment lost 5 bases and the J segment 5 bases; nucleotides outside the gene matches: 6. CDR3 in amino acids: CASSRSGRENNEQFF. CDR3 nucleotides: TGTGCCAGCAGTCGGAGCGGGAGGGAGAACAATGAGCAGTTCTTC.

This clone appeared a few times. J is TRBJ2-7 and V is TRBV5-5; no firm D call. With 0 bases removed from V and 3 bases from J, the gap between germline ends came to 4 bases. Germline V gene data show CDR1 as SGHKS and CDR2 as YYEKEE (reference sequence). This CDR3 has 12 amino acids. In DNA form, the CDR3 reads TGTGCCAGCAGCTTGGGAGTCTACGAGCAGTACTTC. Protein sequence: CASSLGVYEQYF.

Written as DNA, the CDR3 is TGCGCCAGCAGCCCCCGACCTAGCGACTCCACAGATACGCAGTATTTT. Protein: CASSPRPSDSTDTQYF. The rearrangement joins TRBV4-1 to TRBJ2-3; maybe TRBD2 (6 bases). The V and J ends lost 4 bases and 2 bases respectively, with 16 bases between them. CDR1 is MGHRA, CDR2 YSYEKL, per germline. The CDR3 runs 16 residues.

The chain carries TRBV11-2 and TRBJ1-3; D is perhaps TRBD1 (5 bases). CDR1 and CDR2 from the germline V gene are SGHAT and FQNNGV. Trimming took 2 bases from V and 0 from J, leaving 14 bases between them. This CDR3 region has 17 residues. The CDR3 DNA reads TGTGCCAGCAGCTTATTTGTGAGACAGAACTCTGGAAACACCATATATTTT. It codes for CASSLFVRQNSGNTIYF.

This chain joins TRBV3-1 (or the pseudogene TRBV3-2) and TRBJ2-3; 10 bases fit TRBD2. Germline-derived CDR1 and CDR2 are LGHDT and YNNKEL (reference sequence). Trimming removed 1 base from V and 8 bases from J; junction bases left unmatched: 9. The CDR3 sequence is 16 residues long. CDR3 coding DNA: TGTGCCAGCAGCCAAGTGTTAGCGGGAGGCCGGCGTACGCAGTATTTT. It specifies CASSQVLAGGRRTQYF.

The J gene is TRBJ2-1, the V gene TRBV5-1, with TRBD2 as a possible D gene (6 bases). CDR3 length: 14 amino acids. Trimming removed 2 bases at V and 4 bases at J, with 10 bases between. Germline loops: CDR1 SGHRS, CDR2 YFSETQ. CDR3 amino acids: CASSFERAYNEQFF. CDR3 sequence (DNA): TGCGCCAGCAGCTTTGAGCGGGCATACAATGAGCAGTTCTTC.

This rearrangement joins TRBV2 to TRBJ1-5; tentative D call: TRBD1 (5 bases). The germline V gene encodes CDR1 SNHLY and CDR2 FYNNEI. The CDR3 length is 16 residues. The V end lost 6 bases, the J end lost 0 bases, and 15 bases lay between the germline ends. CDR3 in DNA: TGTGCCAGCAGGGGGAACAGGACCTATAGCAATCAGCCCCAGCATTTT. It codes for CASRGNRTYSNQPQHF.

The table lists this clone with a count of one. The chain links TRBV6-1 to TRBJ1-2; D unclear. Germline CDR1 reads MNHNS; CDR2 reads SASEGT. V lost 1 base to trimming and J lost 3 bases, with 6 bases between them. The CDR3 runs to 13 residues. DNA of the CDR3: TGTGCCAGCAGTGAAGGGCTTGACTATGGCTACACCTTC. Protein sequence: CASSEGLDYGYTF.

This chain uses TRBV7-2 with TRBJ2-5; 12 positions agree with TRBD2. Germline CDR1 SGHTA, CDR2 FQGNSA. The length of the CDR3 is 16 residues. The trim removed 5 bases at V and 4 bases at J, leaving 8 bases unmatched. Here the CDR3 DNA reads TGTGCCAGCAGCCGCCGGGGACTAGCGGGTGGAGAGACCCAGTACTTC. This codes for CASSRRGLAGGETQYF.

The chain combines TRBV7-6 with TRBJ2-7, with TRBD1 matching over 9 bases. Per the germline V gene, CDR1 is SGHVS and CDR2 is FNYEAQ. The CDR3 covers 15 residues. The V gene end was trimmed by 5 bases and the J gene end by 6 bases; junction bases not matched to a gene: 11. DNA of the CDR3: TGTGCCAGCAGCCAAATAGGGACAGGGCATGGCGAGCAGTACTTC. It yields the protein CASSQIGTGHGEQYF.

This clone showed up just a few times. The chain uses TRBV9 and TRBJ1-6; 9 bases line up with TRBD1. Trimming at V came to 3 bases and at J to 7 bases, leaving 2 bases not matched to a gene. CDR1 and CDR2 (germline): SGDLS, YYNGEE. CDR3 length equals 14 residues. CDR3 in amino acids: CASSDRGPNSPLHF. The CDR3 nucleotides are TGTGCCAGCAGCGACAGGGGGCCAAATTCACCCCTCCACTTT.